These T cell receptor beta chains were read from a single sample in a study of shared clonotypes between healthy human individuals. Clones were read by immunoSEQ multiplex PCR, and TCRdb kept only the in-frame ones, dropping some. The sample has about 2.4 million clones, 93% seen once; the top ten hold roughly 0.36%. The sample consisted of naive CD4+ T cells from PBMCs. The receptors originated from a man aged 18 to 29 in good health. Some clones in this sample may be carry-over from other donors' samples. CDR3s include the opening cysteine and the closing phenylalanine or tryptophan. D genes are given only for firm matches. Size is omitted from some rows. Given values are once, few, many or a class for expanded clones.

V	J	D	size	CDR3	DNA
TRBV7-9	TRBJ2-1	NA	NA	CASSWSTGTEYNEQFF	TGTGCCAGCAGCTGGAGTACCGGGACGGAGTACAATGAGCAGTTCTTC
TRBV30	TRBJ1-2	NA	NA	CAWSEGGNSYGYTF	TGTGCCTGGAGTGAAGGTGGCAATTCCTATGGCTACACCTTC
TRBV27	TRBJ2-3	NA	NA	CASSLPPDTQYF	TGTGCCAGCAGTTTACCGCCGGATACGCAGTATTTT
TRBV6-5	TRBJ2-7	NA	NA	CASSYTRVTYEQYF	TGTGCCAGCAGTTATACCAGGGTCACCTACGAGCAGTACTTC
TRBV11-3	TRBJ2-1	TRBD2	NA	CASSSGTSGISVF	TGTGCCAGCAGCTCCGGGACTAGCGGGATAAGTGTCTTC
TRBV25-1	TRBJ2-5	TRBD2	NA	CASSSGARETQYF	TGTGCCAGCAGTAGCGGGGCGAGGGAGACCCAGTACTTC
TRBV2	TRBJ2-3	NA	NA	CASRSSGDTQYF	TGTGCCAGCCGGAGCTCGGGGGATACGCAGTATTTT
TRBV21-1	TRBJ1-1	NA	NA	CASSKSNSERGRMNTEAFF	TGTGCCAGCAGCAAGAGTAATTCGGAAAGGGGGCGAATGAACACTGAAGCTTTCTTT
TRBV7-9	TRBJ2-5	TRBD2	NA	CASSHGRGETQYF	TGTGCCAGCAGCCACGGGAGGGGGGAGACCCAGTACTTC
TRBV4-2	TRBJ2-7	NA	NA	CASSRDFLGSYEQYF	TGTGCCAGCAGCCGGGACTTCTTAGGCTCCTACGAGCAGTACTTC
TRBV7-3	TRBJ2-2	NA	NA	CASARDINTGELFF	TGTGCCAGCGCCCGGGACATTAACACCGGGGAGCTGTTTTTT
TRBV10-3	TRBJ1-1	NA	NA	CAITGQLNTEAFF	TGTGCCATCACCGGACAGTTGAACACTGAAGCTTTCTTT
TRBV11-2	TRBJ2-7	NA	NA	CASSFGAGNYEQYF	TGTGCCAGCAGCTTTGGGGCGGGGAACTACGAGCAGTACTTC
TRBV28	TRBJ1-4	NA	once	CASSLAGATTNEKLFF	TGTGCCAGCAGTTTGGCGGGGGCCACAACTAATGAAAAACTGTTTTTT
TRBV18	TRBJ2-5	TRBD2	once	CASSPGLTSGRQETQYF	TGTGCCAGCTCACCCGGCCTGACCAGCGGGAGGCAAGAGACCCAGTACTTC
TRBV7-9	TRBJ1-5	NA	NA	CASSLGENSNQPQHF	TGTGCCAGCAGCCTGGGAGAAAATAGCAATCAGCCCCAGCATTTT
TRBV28	TRBJ1-2	NA	NA	CASKSGLGGYTF	TGTGCCAGCAAATCAGGGCTGGGCGGCTACACCTTC
TRBV4-2	TRBJ2-7	NA	NA	CASSQGGRAAHTIF	TGTGCCAGCAGCCAAGGTGGGCGGGCGGCCCACACCATCTTC
TRBV7-8	TRBJ1-1	NA	NA	CASSPTVNTEAFF	TGTGCCAGCAGCCCAACGGTGAACACTGAAGCTTTCTTT
TRBV5-1	TRBJ1-1	NA	NA	CASYDQGGTEAFF	TGCGCCAGCTATGACCAGGGAGGCACTGAAGCTTTCTTT
TRBV5-1	TRBJ1-2	TRBD1	NA	CASTSGTGSYGYTF	TGCGCCAGCACCTCCGGGACAGGGTCCTATGGCTACACCTTC
TRBV21-1	TRBJ2-3	NA	once	CASSPRTGCTDTQYF	TGTGCCAGCAGCCCAAGGACAGGGTGCACAGATACGCAGTATTTT
TRBV18	TRBJ2-5	NA	NA	CASSDLPASSQETQYF	TGTGCCAGCTCAGATTTGCCCGCCAGCTCCCAAGAGACCCAGTACTTC
TRBV5-1	TRBJ2-4	NA	NA	CASSTGSGLAKNIQYF	TGCGCCAGCAGCACGGGGAGCGGATTAGCCAAAAACATTCAGTACTTC
TRBV2	TRBJ2-7	TRBD1	NA	CASSVGRGREQYF	TGTGCCAGCAGTGTCGGCAGGGGGCGCGAGCAGTACTTC
TRBV9	TRBJ1-1	NA	NA	CASSTTGAGAGAFF	TGTGCCAGCAGCACCACCGGGGCCGGGGCTGGAGCTTTCTTT
TRBV9	TRBJ1-2	TRBD1	NA	CASMRSAYGQGEGYTF	TGTGCCAGCATGAGGTCCGCGTATGGACAGGGCGAGGGCTACACCTTC
TRBV11-2	TRBJ1-1	NA	NA	CASSLLGAGTEAFF	TGTGCCAGCAGCTTACTCGGTGCGGGAACTGAAGCTTTCTTT
TRBV7-9	TRBJ1-1	NA	NA	CASSLGGDRAFF	TGTGCCAGCAGCTTAGGGGGAGATCGGGCTTTCTTT
TRBV19	TRBJ1-4	NA	NA	CASSMGKLFF	TGTGCCAGTAGCATGGGGAAACTGTTTTTT
TRBV2	TRBJ1-1	NA	few	CASSEGVNTEAFF	TGTGCCAGCAGTGAGGGAGTGAACACTGAAGCTTTCTTT
TRBV28	TRBJ2-1	TRBD1	NA	CASSSGQGYEQFF	TGTGCCAGCAGTTCCGGACAGGGATATGAGCAGTTCTTC
TRBV2	TRBJ2-1	NA	NA	CASSVERDNEQFF	TGTGCCAGCAGTGTAGAAAGGGACAATGAGCAGTTCTTC
TRBV9	TRBJ2-7	NA	once	CASSPQTGAYEQYF	TGTGCCAGCAGCCCCCAGACAGGAGCCTACGAGCAGTACTTC
TRBV28	TRBJ2-1	NA	few	CASGRGAYNEQFF	TGTGCCAGTGGCAGGGGGGCCTACAATGAGCAGTTCTTC
TRBV20-1	TRBJ2-5	NA	NA	CSGASPETQYF	TGCAGTGGGGCGTCGCCGGAGACCCAGTACTTC
TRBV9	TRBJ1-5	NA	NA	CASSPGAGNQPQHF	TGTGCCAGCAGCCCGGGGGCCGGCAATCAGCCCCAGCATTTT
TRBV5-4	TRBJ2-3	NA	NA	CASDPGPTQNTQYF	TGTGCCAGCGATCCAGGACCCACACAGAATACGCAGTATTTT
TRBV7-9	TRBJ1-1	NA	NA	CASSLVRDRDTEAFF	TGTGCCAGCAGCTTAGTTCGCGACAGAGACACTGAAGCTTTCTTT
TRBV5-1	TRBJ1-2	TRBD1	NA	CASSFVIQGFGFGYTF	TGCGCCAGCAGCTTCGTAATACAGGGGTTTGGGTTTGGCTACACCTTC
TRBV28	TRBJ2-3	TRBD2	NA	CASSLLLAGGPTDTQYF	TGTGCCAGCAGTTTATTGCTAGCGGGAGGGCCTACAGATACGCAGTATTTT
TRBV29-1	TRBJ1-5	NA	NA	CSVAIGGINQPQHF	TGCAGCGTTGCGATAGGGGGAATCAATCAGCCCCAGCATTTT
TRBV5-6	TRBJ1-4	NA	NA	CASSFGGRNEKLFF	TGTGCCAGCAGCTTCGGAGGAAGGAATGAAAAACTGTTTTTT
TRBV11-2	TRBJ2-1	NA	NA	CASSTGGLPRDEQFF	TGTGCCAGCAGCACCGGGGGGCTGCCTAGGGATGAGCAGTTCTTC
TRBV18	TRBJ2-3	NA	NA	CASSPVADTDTQYF	TGTGCCAGCTCACCAGTAGCGGACACAGATACGCAGTATTTT
TRBV11-1	TRBJ1-2	NA	once	CASSGTGRYGYTF	TGTGCCAGCAGCGGAACAGGGCGCTATGGCTACACCTTC
TRBV5-1	TRBJ2-5	NA	NA	CASSWGTGNQETQYF	TGCGCCAGCAGCTGGGGAACAGGGAACCAAGAGACCCAGTACTTC
TRBV30	TRBJ1-5	NA	NA	CAWSRGGTIQPQHF	TGTGCCTGGAGTCGGGGAGGAACGATTCAGCCCCAGCATTTT
TRBV20-1	TRBJ1-2	NA	NA	CSAVASSF	TGCAGTGCTGTGGCGTCGTCCTTC
TRBV28	TRBJ1-4	NA	NA	CASSPPGAIEKEKLFF	TGTGCCAGCAGTCCCCCAGGGGCAATAGAGAAGGAAAAACTGTTTTTT
TRBV5-5	TRBJ2-3	TRBD2	NA	CASSRTVAGGQDTQYF	TGTGCCAGCAGCCGCACGGTGGCGGGAGGGCAAGATACGCAGTATTTT
TRBV28	TRBJ2-7	NA	NA	CASSFLGRVYEQYF	TGTGCCAGCAGTTTTTTGGGCAGGGTTTACGAGCAGTACTTC
TRBV15	TRBJ1-3	NA	NA	CATSRGGLQEESGNTIYF	TGTGCCACCAGCAGAGGAGGGTTACAAGAGGAGTCTGGAAACACCATATATTTT
TRBV5-4	TRBJ2-1	NA	NA	CASSLDQGPYNEQFF	TGTGCCAGCAGCTTGGACCAGGGGCCCTACAATGAGCAGTTCTTC
TRBV11-3	TRBJ2-7	NA	NA	CASSRGPAYEQYF	TGTGCCAGCAGCCGGGGACCCGCCTACGAGCAGTACTTC
TRBV6-1	TRBJ1-2	NA	NA	CASTDRGYETSFTF	TGTGCCAGCACCGACAGAGGATACGAGACAAGTTTCACCTTC